This T cell receptor beta chain was captured by sequencing in a study of CD8 T cells in Susac syndrome. Across the whole study: When blood was drawn, the patients with Susac syndrome were therapy-naive, on corticosteroids, or on intravenous immunoglobulin alone.

Broader study findings: The relatively small number of individuals in the TCR sequencing and HLA analysis was acknowledged by the study.

V gave up 4 bases and J gave up 0 bases, with 13 bases separating them. Germline CDR1 is SNHLY and CDR2 is FYNNEI. The length of the CDR3 is 16 residues. Regarding this clonotype: Its target is unknown.

A quantity of roughly 0.5 to 1 ug RNA underwent reverse transcription using random hexamers. TCRdb itself ran the immunoSEQ multiplex PCR reads through MiXCR, one entry per CDR3 protein. The sample includes 200,000 or so distinct CDR3 sequences, approximately 95% of them seen just once. The sequencing sample was made of CD8+ T cells from PBMCs. This TCR came from a human donor with Susac syndrome. This sequence joins TRBV2 and TRBJ1-5; D is undetermined. CDR3 coding DNA: TGTGCCAGCAGTGGCCTGACTGGGAATAGCAATCAGCCCCAGCATTTT. Translating it yields CASSGLTGNSNQPQHF.